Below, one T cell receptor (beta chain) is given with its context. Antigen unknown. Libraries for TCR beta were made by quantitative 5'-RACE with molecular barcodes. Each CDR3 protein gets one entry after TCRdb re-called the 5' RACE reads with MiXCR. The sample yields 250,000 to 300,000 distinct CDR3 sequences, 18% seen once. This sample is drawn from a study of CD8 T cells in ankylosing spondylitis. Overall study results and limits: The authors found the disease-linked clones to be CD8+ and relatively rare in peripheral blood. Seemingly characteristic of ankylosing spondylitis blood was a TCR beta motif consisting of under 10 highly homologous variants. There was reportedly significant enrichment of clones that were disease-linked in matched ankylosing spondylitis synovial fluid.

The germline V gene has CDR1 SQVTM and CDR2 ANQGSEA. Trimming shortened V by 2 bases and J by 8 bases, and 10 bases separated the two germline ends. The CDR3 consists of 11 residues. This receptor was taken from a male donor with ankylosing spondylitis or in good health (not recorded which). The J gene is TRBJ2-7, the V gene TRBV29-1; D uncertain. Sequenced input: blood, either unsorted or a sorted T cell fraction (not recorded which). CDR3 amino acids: CSVESAYKQYF. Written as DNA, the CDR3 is TGCAGCGTTGAATCCGCTTACAAGCAGTACTTC.